This T cell receptor beta chain was identified in a study of identical twins. Study-wide findings and caveats: Out-of-frame alpha sequences shared by twins were enriched for low generation probability.

Points on this clonotype: Its antigen is not known.

cDNA carried unique molecular identifiers, and a universal primer site was added by template switching. In TCRdb, the 5' RACE reads were re-called with MiXCR into one record per CDR3 protein. The table has about 470,000 distinct CDR3 sequences, 24% seen once; the top ten hold 2.9%. V dropped 7 bases and J dropped 2; count of bases not matched to a gene: 10. This CDR3 contains 15 residues. Germline values: CDR1 LGHNT, CDR2 FRNRAP. These same records also appear under a second study, on T cells expressing NK-cell markers.

The specimen was CD4+ T cells sorted from blood. This receptor was identified in a woman aged 18-29 years in good health. V and J are TRBV12-5 and TRBJ2-7, with TRBD1 matching 8 bases. The chain's CDR3 is CASAPSGTGTYEQYF. The CDR3 DNA is TGTGCTAGTGCCCCCTCCGGGACAGGAACCTACGAGCAGTACTTC.